The 9 T cell receptor beta chains presented below share a single source sample, sequenced in a study of preoperative IRX-2 immunotherapy in early breast cancer. Documented treatment: preoperative locoregional IRX-2 cytokine immunotherapy. TCRdb's table, derived via immunoSEQ multiplex PCR, lists solely in-frame clones and lacks some. Of fewer than 25,000 clones listed, about 85% were seen once; the top ten hold 1% to 1.5%. The sample here was lymph node tissue, taken after IRX-2 immunotherapy. These receptors were taken from a human donor with breast cancer.

V gene TRBV18 combines with J gene TRBJ1-1; a weak D match, TRBD1 (5 bases). The CDR3 runs 15 residues. The V end was cut by 2 bases, the J end by 4 bases, with 14 bases between. Germline CDR1 and CDR2: KGHSH and LQKENI. CDR3 DNA: TGTGCCAGCTCACCAGACCCCGCAGGGACCACTGAAGCTTTCTTT. Residues: CASSPDPAGTTEAFF.

This clone was seen a few times. The gene calls are TRBV19 and TRBJ1-2; D possibly corresponds to TRBD1 (5 bases). CDR3 length equals 14 residues. Trimming cost V 0 bases and J 6 bases, with 11 bases left between them. Per germline, CDR1 LNHDA and CDR2 SQIVND (reference sequence). In nucleotides, the CDR3 is TGTGCCAGTAGTATAGATCCCCCGGGGCATGGCTACACCTTC. Translated: CASSIDPPGHGYTF. The whole variable domain, remainder taken from reference TRBV19 and TRBJ1-2, is DGGITQSPKYLFRKEGQNVTLSCEQNLNHDAMYWYRQDPGQGLRLIYYSQIVNDFQKGDIAEGYSVSREKKESFPLTVTSAQKNPTAFYLCASSIDPPGHGYTFGSGTRLTVV.

This clone was found once. This rearrangement joins TRBV18 to TRBJ2-7, with TRBD1 identical over 7 bases. Unmatched junction bases numbered 7, after V lost 6 bases and J lost 5 bases. The CDR3 is made up of 13 amino acids. Germline-derived CDR1 and CDR2 are KGHSH and LQKENI. CDR3 sequence: CASSQHRGHEQYF. The CDR3 bases are TGTGCCAGCTCCCAACACAGGGGTCACGAGCAGTACTTC. The whole variable domain, remainder taken from reference TRBV18 and TRBJ2-7, is NAGVMQNPRHLVRRRGQEARLRCSPMKGHSHVYWYRQLPEEGLKFMVYLQKENIIDESGMPKERFSAEFPKEGPSILRIQQVVRGDSAAYFCASSQHRGHEQYFGPGTRLTVT.

The chain combines TRBV15 with TRBJ2-7; D may be TRBD1 or TRBD2 (6 bases each). This CDR3 is built from 14 residues. V lost 0 bases and J 4 bases, leaving 10 bases between the germline ends. In germline, CDR1 is LNHNV, CDR2 YYDKDF (reference sequence). CDR3 sequence (DNA): TGTGCCACCAGCAGAGAGGGGGGCGGGTACGAGCAGTACTTC. Protein product: CATSREGGGYEQYF.

The chain uses TRBV6-8 and TRBJ2-3, with TRBD2 matching 10 bases. Trimming at V came to 6 bases and at J to 1 base, leaving 4 bases not matched to a gene. This CDR3 contains 15 residues. Germline CDR1 and CDR2: MNHGY and SAAAGT. The CDR3 DNA reads TGTGCCAGCAGATTCCTAGCGGGGGGCACAGATACGCAGTATTTT. Amino acid sequence: CASRFLAGGTDTQYF.

This clone was picked up a small number of times. The chain recombines TRBV19 with TRBJ2-7, with 8 bases identical to TRBD2. The CDR3 sequence is 12 residues long. V shed 5 bases and J 5 bases; nucleotides not matched to a gene: 2. CDR1 is LNHDA and CDR2 is SQIVND in the germline V gene (reference sequence). DNA of the CDR3: TGTGCCAGTAGTCGGACTAGCCACGAGCAGTACTTC. This encodes CASSRTSHEQYF.

This clone has just a few counts. The V and J genes are TRBV6-8 and TRBJ1-3; TRBD1 aligns across 7 bases. CDR1 and CDR2 (germline): MNHGY, SAAAGT. This CDR3 region has 15 residues. V lost 5 bases, J lost 0 bases, and 4 bases stayed unmatched. The CDR3 sequence: CASSRGQTSGNTIYF. The DNA of the CDR3 is TGTGCCAGCAGTAGGGGACAGACCTCTGGAAACACCATATATTTT.

The chain has TRBV7-5 and TRBJ2-1; no check of the table's D call, TRBD1, against the DNA was made. TRBV7-5 is a pseudogene locus. This CDR3 contains 15 residues. The CDR3 DNA reads TGTGCCAGCAGACCCGGACAGGGACCCTACAATGAGCAGTTCTTC. Translated, it gives CASRPGQGPYNEQFF.

The rearrangement joins TRBV12-5 to TRBJ2-3; 12 nucleotides agree with TRBD1. From germline, CDR1 is LGHNT and CDR2 FRNRAP. This CDR3 has 16 residues. The chain's CDR3 is CASNTGTGGLTDTQYF. DNA for the CDR3: TGTGCCAGCAACACCGGGACAGGGGGCCTCACAGATACGCAGTATTTT. The full variable domain, in which reference TRBV12-5 and TRBJ2-3 provide the parts outside the CDR3, is DARVTQTPRHKVTEMGQEVTMRCQPILGHNTVFWYRQTMMQGLELLAYFRNRAPLDDSGMPKDRFSAEMPDATLATLKIQPSEPRDSAVYFCASNTGTGGLTDTQYFGPGTRLTVL.